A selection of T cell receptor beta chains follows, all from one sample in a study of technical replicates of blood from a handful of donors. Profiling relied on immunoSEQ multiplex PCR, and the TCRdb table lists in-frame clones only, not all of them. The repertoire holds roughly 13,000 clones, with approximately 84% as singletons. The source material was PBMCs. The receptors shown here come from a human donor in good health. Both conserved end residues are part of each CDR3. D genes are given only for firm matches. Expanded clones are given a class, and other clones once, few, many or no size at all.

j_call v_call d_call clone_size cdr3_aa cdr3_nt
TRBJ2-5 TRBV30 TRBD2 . CAWRSSGAIETQYF TGTGCCTGGAGGTCTAGCGGGGCCATAGAGACCCAGTACTTC
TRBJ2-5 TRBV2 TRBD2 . CASSPTSGILQETQYF TGTGCCAGCAGTCCTACTAGCGGGATACTTCAAGAGACCCAGTACTTC
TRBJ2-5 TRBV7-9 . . CASSPGYQETQYF TGTGCCAGCAGCCCCGGGTACCAAGAGACCCAGTACTTC
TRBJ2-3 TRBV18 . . CASSPPSTSTDTQYF TGTGCCAGCTCACCTCCCTCAACTAGCACAGATACGCAGTATTTT
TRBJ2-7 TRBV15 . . CATSRGVTGTYEQYF TGTGCCACCAGCAGAGGGGTGACGGGTACCTACGAGCAGTACTTC
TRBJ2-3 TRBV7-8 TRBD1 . CASSLPGQGDDTQYF TGTGCCAGCAGCCTCCCCGGACAGGGGGATGATACGCAGTATTTT
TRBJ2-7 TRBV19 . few CASSNSGEQYF TGTGCCAGTAGTAACAGCGGCGAGCAGTACTTC
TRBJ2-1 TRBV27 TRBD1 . CASSSGQGIGEQFF TGTGCCAGCAGTTCGGGACAGGGGATTGGTGAGCAGTTCTTC
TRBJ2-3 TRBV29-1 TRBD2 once CSAGKGTGGTDTQYF TGCAGCGCAGGAAAGGGGACGGGGGGAACAGATACGCAGTATTTT
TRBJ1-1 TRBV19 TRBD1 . CASSTRDRDWTEAFF TGTGCCAGTAGTACCCGGGACAGGGATTGGACTGAAGCTTTCTTT
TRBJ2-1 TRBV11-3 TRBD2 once CASSLALYPGTSRSDEQFF TGTGCCAGCAGCTTAGCCCTATATCCGGGGACTAGTAGGAGCGATGAGCAGTTCTTC
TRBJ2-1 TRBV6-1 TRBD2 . CASSEGLAVYNEQFF TGTGCCAGCAGTGAGGGACTAGCGGTGTACAATGAGCAGTTCTTC
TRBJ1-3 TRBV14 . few CASSQNIGNTIYF TGTGCCAGCAGCCAAAATATAGGAAACACCATATATTTT
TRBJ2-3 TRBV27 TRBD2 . CASSTLTSSHTDTQYF TGTGCCAGCAGTACTCTGACTAGCTCCCACACAGATACGCAGTATTTT
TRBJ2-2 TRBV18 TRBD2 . CASSPPRLAGGIGELFF TGTGCCAGCTCACCACCGCGACTAGCGGGAGGAATCGGGGAGCTGTTTTTT
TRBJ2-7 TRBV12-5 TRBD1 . CASGLRNGQGGYEQYF TGTGCTAGTGGTTTGAGGAATGGACAGGGTGGGTACGAGCAGTACTTC
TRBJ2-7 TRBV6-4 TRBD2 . CASSVPGLARNHEQYF TGTGCCAGCAGTGTGCCAGGACTAGCGAGGAATCACGAGCAGTACTTC
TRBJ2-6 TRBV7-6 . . CASKADSGANVLTF TGTGCCAGCAAAGCGGACTCTGGGGCCAACGTCCTGACTTTC
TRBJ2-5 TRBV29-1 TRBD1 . CSVEVWDRGETQYF TGCAGCGTTGAAGTGTGGGACAGGGGGGAGACCCAGTACTTC